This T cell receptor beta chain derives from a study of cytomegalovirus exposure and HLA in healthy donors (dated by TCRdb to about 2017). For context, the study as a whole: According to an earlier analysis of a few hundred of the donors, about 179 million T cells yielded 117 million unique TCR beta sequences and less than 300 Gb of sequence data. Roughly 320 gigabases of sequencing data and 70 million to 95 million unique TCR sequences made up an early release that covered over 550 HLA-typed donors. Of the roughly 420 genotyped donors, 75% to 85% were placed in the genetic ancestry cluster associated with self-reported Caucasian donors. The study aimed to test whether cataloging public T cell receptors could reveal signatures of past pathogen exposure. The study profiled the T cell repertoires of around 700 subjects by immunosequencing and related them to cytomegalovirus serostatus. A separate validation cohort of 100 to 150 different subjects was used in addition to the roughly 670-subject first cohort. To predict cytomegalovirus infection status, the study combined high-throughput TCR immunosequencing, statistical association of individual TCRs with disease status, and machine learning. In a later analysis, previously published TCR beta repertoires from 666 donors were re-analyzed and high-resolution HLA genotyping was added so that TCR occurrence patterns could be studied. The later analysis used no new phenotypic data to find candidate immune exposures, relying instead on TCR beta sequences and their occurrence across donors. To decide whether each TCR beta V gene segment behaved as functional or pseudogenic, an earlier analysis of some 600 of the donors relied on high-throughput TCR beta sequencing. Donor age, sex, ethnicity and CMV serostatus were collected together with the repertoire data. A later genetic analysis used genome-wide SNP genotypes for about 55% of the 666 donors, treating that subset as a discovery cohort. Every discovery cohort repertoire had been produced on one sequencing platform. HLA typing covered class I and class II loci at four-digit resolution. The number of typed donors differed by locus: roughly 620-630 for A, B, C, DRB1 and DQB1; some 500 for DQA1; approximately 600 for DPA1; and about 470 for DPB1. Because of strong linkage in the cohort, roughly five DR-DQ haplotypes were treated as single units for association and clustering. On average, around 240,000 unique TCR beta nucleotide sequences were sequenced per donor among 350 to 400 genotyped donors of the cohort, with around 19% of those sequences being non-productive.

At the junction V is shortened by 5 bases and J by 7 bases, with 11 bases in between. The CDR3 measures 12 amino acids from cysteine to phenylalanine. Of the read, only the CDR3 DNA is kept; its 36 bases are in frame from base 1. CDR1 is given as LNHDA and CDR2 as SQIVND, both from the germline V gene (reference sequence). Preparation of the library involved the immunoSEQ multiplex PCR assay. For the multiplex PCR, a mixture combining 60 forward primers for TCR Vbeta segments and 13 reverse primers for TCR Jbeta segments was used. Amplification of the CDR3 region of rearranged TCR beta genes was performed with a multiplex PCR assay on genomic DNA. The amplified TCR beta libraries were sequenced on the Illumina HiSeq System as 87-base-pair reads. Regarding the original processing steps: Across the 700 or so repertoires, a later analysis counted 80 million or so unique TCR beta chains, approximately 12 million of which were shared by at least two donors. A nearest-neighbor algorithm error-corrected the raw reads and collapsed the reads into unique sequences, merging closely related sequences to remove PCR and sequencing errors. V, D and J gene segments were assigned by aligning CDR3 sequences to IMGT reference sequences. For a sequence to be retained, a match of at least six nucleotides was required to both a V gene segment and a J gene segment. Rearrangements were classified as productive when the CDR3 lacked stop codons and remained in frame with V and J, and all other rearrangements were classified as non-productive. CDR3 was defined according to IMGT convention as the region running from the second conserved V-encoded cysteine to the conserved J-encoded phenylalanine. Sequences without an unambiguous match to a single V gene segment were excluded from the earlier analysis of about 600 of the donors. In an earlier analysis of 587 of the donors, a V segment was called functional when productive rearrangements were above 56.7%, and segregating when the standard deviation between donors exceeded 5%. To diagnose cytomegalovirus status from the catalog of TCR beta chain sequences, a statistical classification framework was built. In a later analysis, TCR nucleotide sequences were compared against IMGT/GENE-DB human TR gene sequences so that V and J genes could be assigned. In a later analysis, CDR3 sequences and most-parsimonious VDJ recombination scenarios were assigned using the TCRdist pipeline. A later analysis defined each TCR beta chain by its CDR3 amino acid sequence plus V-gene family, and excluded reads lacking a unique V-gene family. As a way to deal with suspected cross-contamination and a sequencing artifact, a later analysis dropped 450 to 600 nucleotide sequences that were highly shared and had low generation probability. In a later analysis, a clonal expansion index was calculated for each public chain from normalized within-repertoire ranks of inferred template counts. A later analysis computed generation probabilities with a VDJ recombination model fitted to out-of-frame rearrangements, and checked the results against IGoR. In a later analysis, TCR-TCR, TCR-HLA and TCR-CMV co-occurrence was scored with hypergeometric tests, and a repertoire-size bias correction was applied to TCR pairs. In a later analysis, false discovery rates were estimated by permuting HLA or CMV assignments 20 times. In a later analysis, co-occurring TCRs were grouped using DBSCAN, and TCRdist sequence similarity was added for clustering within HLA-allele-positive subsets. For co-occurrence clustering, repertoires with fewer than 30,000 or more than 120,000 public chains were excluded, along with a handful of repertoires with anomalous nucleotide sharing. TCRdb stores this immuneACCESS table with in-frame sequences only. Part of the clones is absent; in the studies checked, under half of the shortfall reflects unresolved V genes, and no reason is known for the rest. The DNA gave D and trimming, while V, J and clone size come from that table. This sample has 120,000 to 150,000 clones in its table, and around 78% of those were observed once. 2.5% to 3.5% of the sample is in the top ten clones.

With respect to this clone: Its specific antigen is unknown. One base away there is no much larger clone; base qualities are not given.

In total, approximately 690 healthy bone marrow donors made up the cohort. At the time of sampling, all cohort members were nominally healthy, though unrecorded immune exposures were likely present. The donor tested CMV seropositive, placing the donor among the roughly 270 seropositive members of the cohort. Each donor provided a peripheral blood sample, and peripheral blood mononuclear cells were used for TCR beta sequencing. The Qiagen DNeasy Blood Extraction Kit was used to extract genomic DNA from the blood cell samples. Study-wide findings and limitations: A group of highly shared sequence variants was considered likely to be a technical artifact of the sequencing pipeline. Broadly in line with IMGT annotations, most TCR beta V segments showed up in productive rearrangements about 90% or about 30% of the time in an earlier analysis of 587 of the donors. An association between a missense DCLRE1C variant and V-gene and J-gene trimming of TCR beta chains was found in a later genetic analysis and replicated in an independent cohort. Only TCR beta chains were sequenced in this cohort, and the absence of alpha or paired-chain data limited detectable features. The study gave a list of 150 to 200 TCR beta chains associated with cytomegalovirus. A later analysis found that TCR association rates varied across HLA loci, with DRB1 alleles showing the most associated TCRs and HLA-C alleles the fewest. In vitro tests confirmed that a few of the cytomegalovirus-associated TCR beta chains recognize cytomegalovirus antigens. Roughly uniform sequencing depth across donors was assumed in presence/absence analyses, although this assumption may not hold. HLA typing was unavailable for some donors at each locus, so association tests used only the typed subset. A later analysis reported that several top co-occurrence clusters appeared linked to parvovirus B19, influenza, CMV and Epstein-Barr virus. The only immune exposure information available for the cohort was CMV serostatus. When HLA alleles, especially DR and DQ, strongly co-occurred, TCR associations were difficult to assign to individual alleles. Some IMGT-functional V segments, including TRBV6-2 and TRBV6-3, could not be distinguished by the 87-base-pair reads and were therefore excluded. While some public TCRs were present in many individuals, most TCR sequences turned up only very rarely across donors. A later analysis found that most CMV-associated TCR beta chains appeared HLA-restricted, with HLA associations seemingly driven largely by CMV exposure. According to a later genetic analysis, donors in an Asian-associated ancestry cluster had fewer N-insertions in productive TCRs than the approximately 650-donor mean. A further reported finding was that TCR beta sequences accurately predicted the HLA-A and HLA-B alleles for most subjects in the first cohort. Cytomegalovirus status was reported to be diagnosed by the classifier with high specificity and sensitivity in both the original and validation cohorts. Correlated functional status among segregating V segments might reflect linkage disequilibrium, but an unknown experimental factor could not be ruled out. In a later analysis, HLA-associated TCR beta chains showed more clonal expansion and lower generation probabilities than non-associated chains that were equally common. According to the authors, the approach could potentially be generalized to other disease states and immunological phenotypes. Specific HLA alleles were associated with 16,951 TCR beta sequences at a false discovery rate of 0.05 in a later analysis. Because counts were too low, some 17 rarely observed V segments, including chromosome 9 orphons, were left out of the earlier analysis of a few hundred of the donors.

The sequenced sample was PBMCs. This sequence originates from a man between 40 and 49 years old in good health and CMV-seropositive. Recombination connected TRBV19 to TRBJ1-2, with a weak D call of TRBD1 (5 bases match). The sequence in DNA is TGTGCCAGTAGTGACGGACACCGTGGCTACACCTTC. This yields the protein CASSDGHRGYTF.